This T cell receptor (beta chain) was observed in a study of blood T cells in healthy people across ages. The second PCR ran roughly 7 to 11 cycles with a sample-barcoded 5' primer and J-beta primers. Through a template-switch adaptor with 12 random nucleotides, each cDNA molecule received a tag. TCRdb reprocessed the 5' RACE reads with MiXCR, giving one entry per CDR3 protein. The table has about 1.4 million distinct CDR3 sequences, approximately 59% seen once. CDR3 size: 15 residues. Germline-derived CDR1 and CDR2 are MNHNY and SVGAGI (reference sequence). Trimming shortened V by 0 bases and J by 1 base, and 9 bases separated the two germline ends.

The receptor was derived from a man younger than 30 in good health. Sequenced sample: blood. The chain combines TRBV6-6 with TRBJ2-5; D is unresolved. The CDR3: CASSYSSQAQETQYF. The CDR3 DNA reads TGTGCCAGCAGTTACTCGTCCCAGGCCCAAGAGACCCAGTACTTC.